This TCR beta chain was sequenced during a study of cytotoxic CD8 clonotypes in ibrutinib-treated CLL. For the study at large: Among the samples, the mean was roughly 240,000 productive templates and over 90,000 productive rearrangements.

V was trimmed by 5 bases and J by 6 bases, leaving 18 bases between them. CDR3 length: 15 residues. Germline assignment: CDR1 PRHDT and CDR2 FYEKMQ (reference sequence). As regards this clone: Its antigen is not identified.

The table came from immunoSEQ multiplex PCR; TCRdb's copy has only in-frame clones and leaves some out. The repertoire holds 29,000 or so clones, around 76% seen once, with approximately 50% in the top ten. Whole-study findings and limits: Contraction or stability on treatment was seen for public clonotypes, which were uncommon.

The chain has TRBV13 and TRBJ2-3, with D tentatively TRBD1 or TRBD2 (5 bases each). The receptor was derived from a human donor with chronic lymphocytic leukemia. The sample consisted of PBMCs, taken after 36 months of ibrutinib treatment. The CDR3, as DNA: TGTGCCAGCAGCCCACTAGGGGTTGGGCTTGATACGCAGTATTTT. Translating gives CASSPLGVGLDTQYF.